This T cell receptor beta chain was recorded in a study of blood T cell repertoires in COVID-19. CDR3 length: 14 residues. Germline-derived CDR1 and CDR2 are MGHRA and YSYEKL. V dropped 0 bases and J dropped 6 bases, with 11 bases sitting between them. Living in about two dozen US areas, the participants were between 18 and 89 years of age. The repertoire was sequenced with immunoSEQ multiplex PCR; TCRdb's copy has only in-frame clones and lacks some. Found here are 150,000 to 200,000 clones, 88% of them singletons; the top ten hold roughly 8.9%. The chain combines TRBV4-1 with TRBJ1-1; D is possibly TRBD1 (5 bases). Sequenced input: PBMCs or T cells enriched from blood (not recorded which). The clonotype comes from a woman under 30 who had recovered from COVID-19. The DNA of the CDR3 is TGCGCCAGCAGCCAAGATTGGACATGGGCTGAAGCTTTCTTT. It is translated as CASSQDWTWAEAFF.